These 27 T cell receptor beta chains came from one sample sequenced in a study of beta chain features in type 1 diabetes. General study results and limits: People with Type 1 diabetes carried modestly yet significantly shorter TCRB CDR3s in all four CD4+ subsets.

Every bit of the isolated RNA underwent reverse transcription, so sequencing read expressed TCRB transcripts. Sequenced by immunoSEQ multiplex PCR; TCRdb stores in-frame clones only, minus some. The data contain about 660,000 clones, over 12% of them singletons. Their target antigens are unknown. The sample consisted of naive CD4+ T cells from blood. Source of these receptors: a young man with type 1 diabetes.

The gene calls are TRBV5-4 and TRBJ1-1; TRBD1 might be the D (5 bases). The ends were cut back, 4 bases at V and 6 bases at J, with 19 bases in the middle. This CDR3 spans 15 amino acids. Germline assignment: CDR1 SGHNT and CDR2 YYREEE (reference sequence). The CDR3 DNA sequence: TGTGCCAGCAGCCTCGACTCGAGGAGGGGTGCTGAAGCTTTCTTT. Translated, it gives CASSLDSRRGAEAFF.

This clone was seen more than once but under ten times. The genes are TRBV7-2 and TRBJ1-3; D not resolved. Looked up from germline, CDR1 is SGHTA and CDR2 is FQGNSA. V lost 5 bases to trimming and J lost 0 bases, with 8 bases between them. The CDR3 is made up of 14 amino acids. The CDR3 loop reads CASSRTVSGNTIYF. The CDR3 bases are TGTGCCAGCAGCCGCACAGTCTCTGGAAACACCATATATTTT.

The chain combines TRBV11-2 with TRBJ2-4, with D perhaps matching TRBD1 (5 bases). The V and J ends lost 3 bases and 6 bases respectively, with 9 bases between them. The CDR3 consists of 13 residues. The germline gives CDR1 SGHAT, CDR2 FQNNGV. The CDR3 DNA is TGTGCCAGCAGCTTGGACATCTCAAACATTCAGTACTTC. Protein sequence: CASSLDISNIQYF.

This chain links TRBV5-1 with TRBJ2-4; D is perhaps TRBD1 or TRBD2 (6 bases each). V was pared by 2 bases and J by 0 bases, with 15 bases between. This CDR3 is 17 amino acids long. Germline CDR1 is SGHRS and CDR2 is YFSETQ. The CDR3 sequence is CASSFEPGAGAKNIQYF. For the CDR3, the DNA is TGCGCCAGCAGCTTTGAACCGGGGGCAGGAGCCAAAAACATTCAGTACTTC.

V gene TRBV5-6 combines with J gene TRBJ1-1; D unresolved. The CDR3 spans 13 residues. CDR1 and CDR2 (germline): SGHDT, YYEEEE. V dropped 4 bases and J dropped 0 bases, with 7 bases sitting between them. The CDR3 region is CASSHFMNTEAFF. CDR3 coding DNA: TGTGCCAGCAGCCACTTCATGAACACTGAAGCTTTCTTT.

This clone was observed a handful of times. The V gene is TRBV7-2, the J gene TRBJ1-6; TRBD1 is a possible D gene (6 bases). Deletions cut 3 bases from V and 6 bases from J, with 15 bases between. Germline V gene data show CDR1 as SGHTA and CDR2 as FQGNSA. The CDR3 totals 16 residues. DNA for the CDR3: TGTGCCAGCAGCTTGAGAGCACAGGGCGGTAATTCACCCCTCCACTTT. The encoded protein is CASSLRAQGGNSPLHF.

The J gene is TRBJ2-7, the V gene TRBV9; D not certain. CDR1 SGDLS and CDR2 YYNGEE come from the germline V gene. The CDR3 contains 14 residues. V shed 3 bases and J shed 0 bases, with 10 bases lying between them. In DNA, the CDR3 is TGTGCCAGCAGCGCTGGATTGGGCTCCTACGAGCAGTACTTC. The encoded protein is CASSAGLGSYEQYF.

This sequence joins TRBV28 and TRBJ1-1; no definite D call. Germline lookup yields CDR1 MDHEN and CDR2 SYDVKM. The CDR3 consists of 11 residues. Trimming cost V 8 bases and J 5 bases, with 9 bases left between them. The CDR3 nucleotides are TGTGCCAGCTTCGAGGGTACTGAAGCTTTCTTT. Its translation is CASFEGTEAFF.

This clone was counted between two and nine times. The rearrangement uses TRBV4-2 and TRBJ2-6; 7 bases are shared with TRBD1. The germline V gene encodes CDR1 LGHNA and CDR2 YNFKEQ. This CDR3 is 17 amino acids long. V lost 4 bases and J lost 2; bases outside the gene matches: 8. Here the CDR3 DNA reads TGTGCCAGCAGCCCCGGACAGGCTGTAGCTGGGGCCAACGTCCTGACTTTC. Residues: CASSPGQAVAGANVLTF.

This clone was counted between two and nine times. DNA of the CDR3: TGTGCCAGCAGTTTCCAACAGGGGGAACAAGATACGCAGTATTTT. Translated, it gives CASSFQQGEQDTQYF. The J gene is TRBJ2-3, the V gene TRBV6-5; 8 bases agree with TRBD1. V lost 4 bases, J lost 5 bases, and 8 bases stayed unmatched. Looked up from germline, CDR1 is MNHEY and CDR2 is SVGAGI. The CDR3 runs to 15 residues.

The J gene is TRBJ2-1, the V gene TRBV5-1, with 10 bases matching TRBD1. Unmatched junction bases numbered 9, after V lost 4 bases and J lost 8 bases. CDR1 SGHRS and CDR2 YFSETQ come from the germline V gene. The CDR3 contains 15 residues. CDR3 sequence: CASSGGQGVVDEQFF. The CDR3 nucleotides read TGCGCCAGCAGCGGAGGACAGGGGGTTGTGGATGAGCAGTTCTTC.

This clone was counted a few times. The V gene is TRBV6-1, the J gene TRBJ1-5; D not resolved. The CDR3 is 14 amino acids. Deletions cut 4 bases from V and 5 bases from J, with 12 bases between. Germline CDR1 and CDR2: MNHNS and SASEGT. CDR3 nucleotides: TGTGCCAGCAGTGGCCCAGCAAGGCATCAGCCCCAGCATTTT. Protein sequence: CASSGPARHQPQHF.

The chain recombines TRBV5-1 with TRBJ1-1; D perhaps matches TRBD1 (6 bases). Trimming stripped 4 bases from V and 3 bases from J, with 19 bases between. This CDR3 contains 16 residues. Germline CDR1 SGHRS, CDR2 YFSETQ. DNA for the CDR3: TGCGCCAGCAGCCGGAGGGTTAGGGGGGACCACACTGAAGCTTTCTTT. It specifies CASSRRVRGDHTEAFF.

Comments on this clone: The same CDR3 can be traced to other DNA sequences in this sample. The chain employs TRBV9 and TRBJ1-1; TRBD1 aligns across 8 bases. This CDR3 comprises 14 residues. V lost 2 bases to trimming and J lost 1 base; unmatched junction nucleotides: 1. From germline, CDR1 is SGDLS and CDR2 YYNGEE. The CDR3 spells CASSVTGANTEAFF. Here the CDR3 DNA reads TGTGCCAGCAGCGTGACAGGGGCGAACACTGAAGCTTTCTTT.

The chain carries TRBV9 and TRBJ1-5; no definite D call. The CDR3 extends over 14 amino acids. CDR1 SGDLS and CDR2 YYNGEE come from the germline V gene. With 4 bases removed from V and 2 bases from J, the gap between germline ends came to 10 bases. CDR3 region: CASSRSPGNQPQHF. Here the CDR3 DNA reads TGTGCCAGCAGCCGTTCTCCAGGCAATCAGCCCCAGCATTTT.

With respect to this clone: The germline gene is not matched at one end of the junction; a read error may be the cause. The DNA of the CDR3 is TGTGCCAGCGAGGAGCGACAGGGAAAGGATCTCTTT. Its protein is CASEERQGKDLF. This chain uses TRBV6-6 with TRBJ1-1; 7 bases agree with TRBD1. In germline, CDR1 is MNHNY, CDR2 SVGAGI (reference sequence). This CDR3 contains 12 residues.

This chain connects TRBV9 to TRBJ1-1; a possible D gene is TRBD1 (6 bases). Germline CDR1 and CDR2: SGDLS and YYNGEE. The CDR3 length is 15 residues. Trimming cost V 0 bases and J 5 bases, with 14 bases left between them. This CDR3 reads CASSVDLGASTEAFF. The CDR3 DNA follows: TGTGCCAGCAGCGTAGATCTGGGGGCAAGTACTGAAGCTTTCTTT.

J is TRBJ1-1 and V is TRBV29-1, with a weak D call TRBD1 (5 bases). Deletions cut 2 bases from V and 4 bases from J, with 14 bases between. CDR1 and CDR2 (germline): SQVTM, ANQGSEA. This CDR3 comprises 14 residues. DNA of the CDR3: TGCAGCGTTGAACCGGGTCAGCAGGGCACTGAAGCTTTCTTT. Translation: CSVEPGQQGTEAFF. Variable domain in full (rest from reference TRBV29-1 and TRBJ1-1): SAVISQKPSRDICQRGTSLTIQCQVDSQVTMMFWYRQQPGQSLTLIATANQGSEATYESGFVIDKFPISRPNLTFSTLTVSNMSPEDSSIYLCSVEPGQQGTEAFFGQGTRLTVV.

In its sample, this clone was seen once. The J gene is TRBJ2-5, the V gene TRBV7-2; D is possibly TRBD1 (6 bases). Per the germline V gene, CDR1 is SGHTA and CDR2 is FQGNSA. The CDR3 has 14 residues. V lost 5 bases and J lost 5, with 15 bases in between. CDR3 amino acids: CASSNRVQEETQYF. In DNA, the CDR3 is TGTGCCAGCAGCAACAGGGTCCAAGAGGAGACCCAGTACTTC.

CDR3 residues: CASSRPSTDSNSPLHF. Written as DNA, the CDR3 is TGCGCCAGCAGCCGCCCTTCGACGGACTCAAATTCACCCCTCCACTTT. The V and J genes are TRBV5-1 and TRBJ1-6; D gene unclear. The CDR3 extends over 16 amino acids. Per the germline V gene, CDR1 is SGHRS and CDR2 is YFSETQ. V lost 4 bases and J 7 bases, leaving 18 bases between the germline ends.

This clone was seen a handful of times. This rearrangement joins TRBV7-8 to TRBJ2-7, with TRBD1 matching 8 bases. The CDR3 contains 14 residues. Germline-derived CDR1 and CDR2 are SGHVS and FQNEAQ. Trimming cost V 5 bases and J 7 bases; bases outside gene matches: 10. This chain's CDR3 is CASSAGTGAGEQYF. DNA for the CDR3: TGTGCCAGCAGCGCCGGGACAGGCGCGGGGGAGCAGTACTTC. The whole variable domain, filled in from reference TRBV7-8 and TRBJ2-7, reads GAGVSQSPRYKVAKRGQDVALRCDPISGHVSLFWYQQALGQGPEFLTYFQNEAQLDKSGLPSDRFFAERPEGSVSTLKIQRTQQEDSAVYLCASSAGTGAGEQYFGPGTRLTVT.

This clone was seen only a few times. The DNA of the CDR3 is TGTGCCAGCATAAAACAGGGAGGGCAGCCCCAGCATTTT. Translating it yields CASIKQGGQPQHF. The chain recombines TRBV28 with TRBJ1-5; D might be TRBD1 (6 bases). Between the trimmed V and J ends, which lost 7 bases and 7 bases, there was a span of 14 bases. The CDR3 consists of 13 residues. Germline V gene data show CDR1 as MDHEN and CDR2 as SYDVKM.

This clone has more than one count but fewer than ten. The CDR3 spells CAWSRGGTYGYTF. The CDR3 DNA reads as TGTGCCTGGAGCCGCGGAGGGACCTATGGCTACACCTTC. This chain connects TRBV30 to TRBJ1-2, with D possibly matching TRBD1 (5 bases). This CDR3 is built from 13 residues. The V gene lost 3 bases and the J gene lost 4 bases, with 12 bases spanning the gap. The germline V gene has CDR1 GTSNPN and CDR2 SVGIG (reference sequence).

CDR3 coding DNA: TGTGCCACCAGCGCAAGCGGGGGGGGCGATGAGCAGTTCTTC. It translates to CATSASGGGDEQFF. The genes are TRBV15 and TRBJ2-1; 10 bases are shared with TRBD2. Looked up from germline, CDR1 is LNHNV and CDR2 is YYDKDF (reference sequence). The V segment lost 5 bases and the J segment 8 bases; nucleotides outside the gene matches: 6. The CDR3 runs 14 residues.

This clone has only a few counts. J is TRBJ2-2 and V is TRBV7-2; D is uncertain. V dropped 6 bases and J dropped 5 bases, with 7 bases sitting between them. This CDR3 comprises 12 residues. Germline-derived CDR1 and CDR2 are SGHTA and FQGNSA. CDR3 nucleotide sequence: TGTGCCAGCAGAGTGGGGACCGGGGAGCTGTTTTTT. This sequence encodes CASRVGTGELFF.

The rearrangement uses TRBV23-1 and TRBJ1-1; maybe TRBD1 (6 bases). TRBV23-1 is an ORF, and what it does is uncertain. V lost 8 bases to trimming and J lost 2 bases, with 21 bases between them. The CDR3 covers 16 residues. CDR3 sequence (DNA): TGCGCCAGCCAGGAACAGGGTTTTAATGGAAACACTGAAGCTTTCTTT. Amino acid sequence: CASQEQGFNGNTEAFF.

The genes are TRBV4-3 and TRBJ2-2; 7 bases are a match to TRBD1. This CDR3 contains 17 residues. V lost 0 bases, J lost 3 bases, and 7 bases stayed unmatched. Germline values: CDR1 LGHNA, CDR2 YSLEER. Written as DNA, the CDR3 is TGCGCCAGCAGCCAAGAAATGGGACAGACTTACACCGGGGAGCTGTTTTTT. Protein sequence: CASSQEMGQTYTGELFF.